The source of this T cell receptor (beta chain) is a study of early T cells in non-severe SARS-CoV-2 infection. Study-wide results and caveats: Using VDJdb, the matching emphasized anti-spike CD8 responses while missing private and CD4 specificities.

TCRdb passed the 5' RACE reads through MiXCR, listing each CDR3 protein once. The sample includes tens of thousands of distinct CDR3 sequences, under 9% of them seen just once. CDR3 length equals 15 residues. Trimming cost V 2 bases and J 7 bases, with 17 bases left between them. Germline V CDR1 and CDR2: MGHDK, SYGVNS. This clonotype has just a few counts. No antigen is known for it. This receptor was obtained from an adult who was a healthcare worker with PCR-confirmed SARS-CoV-2 infection or an uninfected control (not recorded which). Sequencing used whole blood, obtained at baseline. The chain is built from TRBV25-1 and TRBJ2-5; D possibly matches TRBD1 or TRBD2 (5 bases each). The CDR3 loop is CASSEPPGTEWTQYF. In nucleotides, the CDR3 is TGTGCCAGCAGTGAACCCCCCGGGACGGAGTGGACCCAGTACTTC.